This entry is about one TCR beta chain. Its antigen is currently unknown. Time point here: week 5, during vaccination. Each dose delivered 300 ug of mutant IDH1 20-mer peptide subcutaneously with imiquimod. Germline assignment: CDR1 SGHRS and CDR2 YFSETQ. V lost 3 bases to trimming and J lost 0 bases; unmatched junction nucleotides: 10. The CDR3 sequence is 18 residues long. The data derive from a study of a mutant IDH1 vaccine in newly diagnosed glioma. Study overall: The start of vaccination came 4-6 weeks after radiotherapy alone, or with temozolomide cycles. Beforehand, treatment had been radiotherapy, temozolomide, or both; the majority received both.

Study conclusions and caveats: Changes in top peripheral clonotypes did not appear linked to pseudoprogression.

Assay used: immunoSEQ multiplex PCR; TCRdb lists only in-frame clones, some missing. The sample has roughly 50,000 clones, around 82% seen once. The chain joins TRBV5-1 to TRBJ2-1; 9 bases map to TRBD2. The sequence derives from a woman aged 18-29 years with glioma. Some clones in this sample may be carry-over from other donors' samples. The material was PBMCs, obtained from a glioma patient whose treatment included an IDH1 peptide vaccine. CDR3 amino acids: CASSSLAGDSSSYNEQFF. CDR3 bases: TGCGCCAGCAGCTCTTTAGCGGGAGATTCGAGCTCCTACAATGAGCAGTTCTTC.